This entry features one T cell receptor beta chain sequence. The target of this receptor is not known. No per-base quality is available; no much larger clone lies one base away. CDR1 and CDR2, per the germline V gene, are LGHNA and YNFKEQ. V sheds 1 base and J sheds 0 bases, leaving 6 bases between their ends. The CDR3 numbers 15 residues from cysteine through phenylalanine. The retained sequence is limited to the CDR3, 45 bases, with the frame set at the first base. The record originates from a study of blood T cell repertoires in COVID-19 (dated by TCRdb to 2019 to 2021). In the study overall: Collaborator samples came from the United States, Italy and Spain and covered acute and convalescent phases of COVID-19. The material from the prospective study consisted of cDNA or gDNA derived from T cells, B-cell-depleted T cells, or PBMCs. Subjects who had been exposed to COVID-19, were actively infected with it, or had recovered from it provided the deeply sampled blood TCRbeta repertoires that made up the dataset. The repertoires were made available in a free public database intended to serve as a resource for research on the immune response to SARS-CoV-2. Samples were obtained from the ongoing ImmuneRACE study (first 160 participants) and from 1,254 subjects provided by 6 global collaborators. A de-identified subject ID, COVID-19 status, age in years and sex were almost always included in the sample metadata. Where available, HLA class I and class II types were obtained from metadata supplied by the sample provider rather than from assay-based typing. Broad study findings and their caveats: Clinical and demographic metadata were provided uncurated, with the amount varying by source and participant.

Each collaborating institution followed its own protocols to collect whole blood in K2EDTA tubes. Collaborator samples were shipped for TCRbeta analysis as frozen whole blood, isolated PBMCs, or DNA extracted from either sample type. TCRbeta CDR3 regions were amplified from genomic DNA by means of the immunoSEQ Assay, a bias-controlled multiplex PCR. The paper's processing steps were these. Nucleated cell counts per sample were estimated from amplification of reference gene primers within the assay. To quantify the absolute abundance of each unique TCRbeta CDR3 rearrangement, sequence reads were collapsed and filtered. For each sample, productive Simpson clonality was calculated as the square root of Simpson's diversity index over productive rearrangements. Held by TCRdb, this immuneACCESS table contains in-frame sequences only and omits some clones. Under half of the omission traces to an unresolved V gene where checked; the cause of the rest is unknown. V and J calls and clone size come straight from that table; D and trimming were deduced from the DNA. A total of around 180,000 clones appear in this sample, approximately 85% of them only once. The ten largest clones add up to over 9.5% of the sample.

Here the chain combines TRBV4-2 and TRBJ2-2; the D gene identity is not certain. Sequencing used peripheral blood. This clonotype was sampled from a human donor with active or convalescent COVID-19. The donor label of this sample is uncertain. The CDR3 sequence is CASSQAQANTGELFF. The nucleotide sequence is TGTGCCAGCAGCCAAGCGCAGGCGAACACCGGGGAGCTGTTTTTT.